The 20 T cell receptor beta chains in this list originate from one sample, sequenced in a study of CD8 T cells in ankylosing spondylitis. Study findings and constraints: Among TCR beta sequences, a motif of several highly homologous variants appeared characteristic of ankylosing spondylitis blood.

TCRdb re-derived calls from the 5' RACE reads in MiXCR, one entry per CDR3 protein. The sample has about 800,000 distinct CDR3 sequences; about an eighth are singletons. Antigens for these TCRs are unknown. Sequenced sample: blood, either unsorted or a sorted T cell fraction (not recorded which). The receptors originated from a male donor with ankylosing spondylitis.

This chain joins TRBV20-1 and TRBJ2-3; D is perhaps TRBD1 or TRBD2 (6 bases each). CDR1 and CDR2 (germline): DFQATT, SNEGSKA (reference sequence). The CDR3 runs to 12 residues. DNA of the CDR3: TGCGGAGGGGGGAAAAGCACAGATACGCAGTATTTT. This translates into CGGGKSTDTQYF.

This clonotype was seen at least ten times. Here the CDR3 reads CSASFQGSGSPLHF. The CDR3 region has the DNA TGCAGTGCTAGCTTTCAGGGTTCGGGCTCACCCCTCCACTTT. The V and J genes are TRBV20-1 and TRBJ1-6; D may be TRBD1 (5 bases). Trimming removed 3 bases at V and 10 bases at J, with 16 bases between. Germline loops: CDR1 DFQATT, CDR2 SNEGSKA (reference sequence). This CDR3 comprises 14 residues.

This sequence joins TRBV7-9 and TRBJ2-1; D not certain. Between the trimmed V and J ends, which lost 7 bases and 8 bases, there was a span of 15 bases. Per the germline V gene, CDR1 is SEHNR and CDR2 is FQNEAQ (reference sequence). This CDR3 is 13 amino acids long. CDR3 sequence: CASTEFRADEQFF. The CDR3 DNA reads as TGTGCCAGCACAGAATTTCGGGCGGATGAGCAGTTCTTC.

In its sample, this clonotype was seen many times. The CDR3 sequence is CASSLVSVRDEQYF. CDR3 coding DNA: TGTGCCAGCAGTTTAGTATCTGTTCGGGACGAGCAGTACTTC. This chain joins TRBV12-3 or TRBV12-4 and TRBJ2-7; no clear D gene. The CDR3 runs 14 residues. Trimming cost V 1 base and J 5 bases, with 12 bases left between them.

The chain combines TRBV5-5 with TRBJ1-5, with unresolved D. Germline V CDR1 and CDR2: SGHKS, YYEKEE (reference sequence). V was trimmed by 1 base and J by 6 bases, leaving 11 bases between them. The CDR3 loop spans 14 amino acids. The CDR3 spells CASSLSGLGQPQHF. Written as DNA, the CDR3 is TGTGCCAGCAGCTTGAGTGGGCTAGGTCAGCCCCAGCATTTT.

The CDR3 coding sequence is TGTGCCAGCAGACCGCAGGAGGTGGATGGCTACACCTTC. Translated, it gives CASRPQEVDGYTF. The chain couples TRBV3-1 to TRBJ1-2; D not certain. Looked up from germline, CDR1 is LGHDT and CDR2 is YNNKEL (reference sequence). Trimming took off 6 bases at V and 6 bases at J, with 14 bases between the two ends. The CDR3 has 13 amino acids. The variable domain in full, completed from reference TRBV3-1 and TRBJ1-2, reads DTAVSQTPKYLVTQMGNDKSIKCEQNLGHDTMYWYKQDSKKFLKIMFSYNNKELIINETVPNRFSPKSPDKAHLNLHINSLELGDSAVYFCASRPQEVDGYTFGSGTRLTVV.

The chain recombines TRBV5-1 with TRBJ2-4; maybe TRBD2 (6 bases). The CDR3 has 15 residues. Germline V lookup: CDR1 SGHRS, CDR2 YFSETQ. Between the trimmed V and J ends, which lost 4 bases and 3 bases, there was a span of 14 bases. For the CDR3, the DNA is TGCGCCAGCAGCCCCGCGGGGCAGAACAAAAACATTCAGTACTTC. The encoded protein is CASSPAGQNKNIQYF. The whole variable domain, filled in from reference TRBV5-1 and TRBJ2-4, reads KAGVTQTPRYLIKTRGQQVTLSCSPISGHRSVSWYQQTPGQGLQFLFEYFSETQRNKGNFPGRFSGRQFSNSRSEMNVSTLELGDSALYLCASSPAGQNKNIQYFGAGTRLSVL.

J is TRBJ2-7 and V is TRBV20-1, with D unresolved. The germline gives CDR1 DFQATT, CDR2 SNEGSKA (reference sequence). The CDR3 has 12 residues. The ends were cut back, 3 bases at V and 2 bases at J, with 8 bases in the middle. The CDR3 coding sequence is TGCAGTGCTAGTCAGGTCACCTACGAGCAGTACTTC. Translated: CSASQVTYEQYF.

The chain recombines TRBV5-1 with TRBJ1-5, with 7 positions matching TRBD1. Unmatched junction bases numbered 8, after V lost 4 bases and J lost 7 bases. In germline, CDR1 is SGHRS, CDR2 YFSETQ. The CDR3 runs to 14 residues. CDR3 coding DNA: TGCGCCAGCAGCCCGACAGGGACAGAGCAGCCCCAGCATTTT. Amino acid sequence: CASSPTGTEQPQHF. The whole variable domain, filled in from reference TRBV5-1 and TRBJ1-5, reads KAGVTQTPRYLIKTRGQQVTLSCSPISGHRSVSWYQQTPGQGLQFLFEYFSETQRNKGNFPGRFSGRQFSNSRSEMNVSTLELGDSALYLCASSPTGTEQPQHFGDGTRLSIL.

Details on this clonotype: The conserved closing phenylalanine or tryptophan is absent in this CDR3, likely reflecting a read error. CDR3 sequence reads: CSAHTTSGGPTDTQYI. The DNA for the CDR3 is TGCAGTGCGCATACGACTAGCGGGGGGCCCACAGATACGCAGTATATT. The chain recombines TRBV20-1 with TRBJ2-3; 13 bases line up with TRBD2. The germline CDR1 and CDR2 sequences are DFQATT and SNEGSKA (reference sequence). The J segment lost 2 bases and the V segment lost 6 bases, leaving 8 bases of the junction unmatched. The CDR3 spans 16 residues.

This clonotype was recorded a few times. The genes are TRBV9 and TRBJ2-1, with 11 bases lining up with TRBD2. After removal of 0 bases from V and 9 bases from J, the junction contained 5 bases not matched to a gene. Germline V lookup: CDR1 SGDLS, CDR2 YYNGEE. The CDR3 consists of 15 residues. The CDR3 region has the DNA TGTGCCAGCAGCGTAGAGGTCCTAGCGGGAGGTGAGCAGTTCTTC. It yields the protein CASSVEVLAGGEQFF.

The rearrangement joins TRBV4-1 to TRBJ2-3; TRBD2 aligns across 14 bases. The CDR3 runs to 18 residues. Germline CDR1 MGHRA, CDR2 YSYEKL. V lost 0 bases, J lost 2 bases, and 4 bases stayed unmatched. DNA of the CDR3: TGCGCCAGCAGCCAAGAAAGGGGACTAGCGGGAGCCACAGATACGCAGTATTTT. As protein: CASSQERGLAGATDTQYF.

This clonotype was recorded a few times. V usage is TRBV12-3 or TRBV12-4 and J usage is TRBJ2-7; D not resolved. Deletions cut 7 bases from V and 3 bases from J, with 19 bases between. The CDR3 is 15 residues long. CDR3 DNA sequence: TGTGCCAGCACAAAACACAGTGCTCAAGTCTACGAGCAGTACTTC. Protein product: CASTKHSAQVYEQYF.

In the case of this clonotype: Compared with germline, one end of the junction differs, possibly owing to a read error. The chain links TRBV20-1 to TRBJ2-1; 9 bases line up with TRBD2. CDR3 size: 16 residues. The germline CDR1 and CDR2 sequences are DFQATT and SNEGSKA (reference sequence). CDR3 protein: CCASGSGSGTYNEQFF. The CDR3 bases are TGCTGTGCTAGTGGTAGCGGGAGTGGCACCTACAATGAGCAGTTCTTC.

This clonotype was counted only a few times. The chain is built from TRBV7-2 and TRBJ2-1, with 8 bases fitting TRBD2. The germline CDR1 and CDR2 sequences are SGHTA and FQGNSA. V trimming: 7 bases; J trimming: 5 bases; junction bases outside the gene matches: 7. The CDR3 is 14 residues long. The CDR3 is CASTGGTRNNEQFF. CDR3 in DNA: TGTGCCAGCACCGGAGGGACTAGAAACAATGAGCAGTTCTTC.

The J gene is TRBJ1-2, the V gene TRBV28; tentative D call: TRBD1 (5 bases). This CDR3 is built from 17 residues. Trimming pared 1 base from V and 1 base from J, leaving 16 bases between. Germline V gene data show CDR1 as MDHEN and CDR2 as SYDVKM. This chain's CDR3 is CASSLYPAQGINYGYTF. The CDR3, as DNA: TGTGCCAGCAGTTTATATCCGGCCCAGGGAATTAACTATGGCTACACCTTC.

This chain joins TRBV5-1 and TRBJ2-2; 8 bases align to TRBD1. The trim removed 6 bases at V and 4 bases at J, leaving 8 bases unmatched. The germline CDR1 and CDR2 sequences are SGHRS and YFSETQ. This CDR3 has 15 amino acids. DNA for the CDR3: TGCGCCAGCAACCGACAGGGGTTCTTCACCGGGGAGCTGTTTTTT. The encoded protein is CASNRQGFFTGELFF.

This chain connects TRBV5-8 to TRBJ2-7, with D possibly matching TRBD1 (6 bases). This CDR3 is built from 15 residues. V lost 0 bases and J 0 bases, leaving 10 bases between the germline ends. Germline V gene sequence: CDR1 SGHTS, CDR2 YDEGEE. The DNA of the CDR3 is TGTGCCAGCAGCTTGGTTGACAGGTTCTCCTACGAGCAGTACTTC. Translating gives CASSLVDRFSYEQYF.

The chain carries TRBV20-1 and TRBJ1-5, with a tentative D call TRBD1 (5 bases). The CDR3 loop spans 17 amino acids. CDR1 is DFQATT, CDR2 SNEGSKA, per germline (reference sequence). Trimming took off 4 bases at V and 1 base at J, with 20 bases between the two ends. CDR3 sequence: CSATAEPGKRSNQPQHF. CDR3 nucleotides: TGCAGTGCTACGGCGGAACCAGGGAAAAGGAGCAATCAGCCCCAGCATTTT.

At least ten counts were recorded for this clonotype. The chain carries TRBV29-1 and TRBJ1-1; a weak D match, TRBD1 (5 bases). The germline V and J ends were trimmed by 4 bases and 1 base, with 7 bases remaining between them. CDR3 length equals 12 residues. Per the germline V gene, CDR1 is SQVTM and CDR2 is ANQGSEA. CDR3 DNA sequence: TGCAGCGTTGCGACAGCGAACACTGAAGCTTTCTTT. Protein product: CSVATANTEAFF.